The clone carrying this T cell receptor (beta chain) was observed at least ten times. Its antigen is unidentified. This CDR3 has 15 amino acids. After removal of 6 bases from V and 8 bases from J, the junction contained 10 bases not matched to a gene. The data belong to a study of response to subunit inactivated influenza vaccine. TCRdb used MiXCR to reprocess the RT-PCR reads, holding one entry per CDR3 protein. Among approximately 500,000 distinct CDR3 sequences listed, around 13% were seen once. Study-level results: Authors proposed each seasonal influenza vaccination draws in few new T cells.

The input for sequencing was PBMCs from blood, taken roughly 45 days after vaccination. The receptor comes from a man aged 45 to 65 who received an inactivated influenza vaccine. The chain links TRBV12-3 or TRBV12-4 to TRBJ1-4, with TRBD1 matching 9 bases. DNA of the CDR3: TGTGCCAGCAGCTCCGGGACAGGGCTTAGGGAAAAACTGTTTTTT. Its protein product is CASSSGTGLREKLFF.